This entry features one T cell receptor (beta chain) sequence. Its specificity is unknown. The read ends 3 residues before the CDR3 terminus; that terminus is restored from the germline J gene. The data were taken from a study of T cells in women clearing cervical HPV infection. Study in general: Controls gave blood once infection was undetectable; cases at lesion identification. Case blood was drawn a median around 150 days after lesion detection.

Study results and caveats: TRBV6-7 relative abundance averaged roughly 0.099% in cases and 0.15% to 0.2% in controls. CIN3+ cases had significantly higher TCR repertoire richness than controls, but evenness did not differ.

Here immunoSEQ multiplex PCR was the method, and the copy in TCRdb shows in-frame clones only, minus some. This sample's clone table lists 30,000 to 45,000 clones. This CDR3 has 14 amino acids. V lost 4 bases and J 6 bases, leaving 13 bases between the germline ends. Specimen: blood buffy coat. The chain has TRBV12-3 or TRBV12-4 and TRBJ2-1, with D perhaps matching TRBD1 (6 bases). The receptor was derived from a woman aged 18 to 75 with a cervical HPV16 infection that either progressed to CIN3+ or cleared (not recorded which). This CDR3 is CASSWSGHLNEQFF. The sequenced CDR3 bases are TGTGCCAGCAGTTGGTCGGGACACCTCAATGAG.